The 9 T cell receptor beta chains in this list originate from one sample, sequenced in a study of shared clonotypes between healthy human individuals. TCRdb keeps only in-frame clones here, not all; method: immunoSEQ multiplex PCR. The data contain some 2,500,000 clones, approximately 93% of them singletons. The sequencing input was naive CD4+ T cells from PBMCs. As to subset: CD45RA+ positively selected. These receptors all stem from a young man in good health. Some clones in this sample may be carry-over from other donors' samples.

CDR3 coding DNA: TGTGCCAGCAGGGCAACCGGGACAGCGAACACTGAAGCTTTCTTT. Its protein is CASRATGTANTEAFF. The rearrangement joins TRBV6-5 to TRBJ1-1, with TRBD1 matching 7 bases. There are 15 residues in the CDR3. The germline CDR1 and CDR2 sequences are MNHEY and SVGAGI. After removal of 6 bases from V and 1 base from J, the junction contained 8 bases not matched to a gene.

The chain links TRBV27 to TRBJ1-2, with 11 nucleotides matching TRBD1. The CDR3 spans 15 residues. From germline, CDR1 is MNHEY and CDR2 SMNVEV (reference sequence). The V and J ends lost 6 bases and 2 bases, in that order; junction bases with no gene match: 5. The CDR3 DNA reads TGTGCCAGCAGACAGGGACAGGGGGAGAACTATGGCTACACCTTC. Its translation: CASRQGQGENYGYTF.

CDR3 DNA: TGTGCCATCAGTGGAGTAGGGACCAAACATGGCTACACCTTC. Its translation: CAISGVGTKHGYTF. The V and J genes are TRBV10-3 and TRBJ1-2; possible D gene TRBD1, 5 bases. Germline V lookup: CDR1 ENHRY, CDR2 SYGVKD. V gave up 4 bases and J gave up 6 bases, with 15 bases separating them. The CDR3 consists of 14 residues.

The chain recombines TRBV7-3 with TRBJ1-1; D possibly corresponds to TRBD1 (5 bases). The CDR3 is made up of 14 amino acids. Trimming cost V 5 bases and J 4 bases, with 14 bases left between them. The germline V gene has CDR1 SGHTA and CDR2 FQGTGA. The CDR3 DNA reads TGTGCCAGCAGCGAAGACAGAGGGTTCACTGAAGCTTTCTTT. It codes for CASSEDRGFTEAFF.

The V gene is TRBV28, the J gene TRBJ1-2, with a weak D call TRBD1 (6 bases). The germline gives CDR1 MDHEN, CDR2 SYDVKM. The length of the CDR3 is 13 residues. V was cut by 5 bases and J by 0 bases, with 7 bases left in between. CDR3 residues: CASSNRANYGYTF. The CDR3 nucleotides are TGTGCCAGCAGTAACAGGGCTAACTATGGCTACACCTTC.

The sample holds one count of this clone. Within the sample, other DNA sequences also encode this same CDR3. The gene calls are TRBV19 and TRBJ2-3; 7 nucleotides agree with TRBD2. After removal of 3 bases from V and 6 bases from J, the junction contained 0 bases not matched to a gene. Germline values: CDR1 LNHDA, CDR2 SQIVND (reference sequence). CDR3 length: 12 amino acids. CDR3: CASSIGGDTQYF. DNA for the CDR3: TGTGCCAGTAGTATCGGGGGGGATACGCAGTATTTT.

V and J are TRBV15 and TRBJ2-5; D not resolved. The germline CDR1 and CDR2 sequences are LNHNV and YYDKDF (reference sequence). There are 15 residues in the CDR3. With 2 bases removed from V and 4 bases from J, the gap between germline ends came to 14 bases. The CDR3 region is CATSRLSDGRETQYF. In DNA form, the CDR3 reads TGTGCCACCAGCAGACTATCGGACGGGCGAGAGACCCAGTACTTC.

The chain couples TRBV10-3 to TRBJ2-3; D assignment may be TRBD1 or TRBD2 (5 bases each). The germline CDR1 and CDR2 sequences are ENHRY and SYGVKD. This CDR3 has 15 residues. V lost 2 bases and J 1 base, leaving 10 bases between the germline ends. CDR3 residues: CAISEVRGGTDTQYF. For the CDR3, the DNA is TGTGCCATCAGTGAGGTCAGAGGGGGCACAGATACGCAGTATTTT.

CDR3 sequence reads: CASRLDEGNQPQHF. For the CDR3, the DNA is TGTGCCAGTAGATTAGATGAGGGGAATCAGCCCCAGCATTTT. The V and J genes are TRBV19 and TRBJ1-5, with a weak D call TRBD1 (5 bases). The CDR3 runs to 14 residues. Trimming stripped 6 bases from V and 4 bases from J, with 13 bases between. The germline gives CDR1 LNHDA, CDR2 SQIVND (reference sequence).